These 24 T cell receptor beta chains share one sample of origin, sequenced in a study of blood T cell repertoires in COVID-19 (TCRdb year 2020). To prepare the library, the immunoSEQ multiplex PCR assay was applied. Imported from immuneACCESS, the table was reduced by TCRdb to in-frame sequences with V and J called. These copies leave out some clones; in studies compared against another copy, an unresolved V gene accounts for under half, and the cause of the remainder is not known. This sample holds 300,000 to 400,000 clones; around 84% were observed only once. Under 3% of the sample goes to the ten largest clones. Source material: peripheral blood. These receptors all stem from a human donor in a cohort sampled during active COVID-19.

This rearrangement joins TRBV15 to TRBJ2-7, with a possible D match to TRBD1 (6 bases). CDR1 and CDR2 from the germline V gene are LNHNV and YYDKDF (reference sequence). Between the trimmed V and J ends, which lost 3 bases and 4 bases, there was a span of 19 bases. The CDR3 covers 16 residues. CDR3 DNA sequence: TGTGCCACCAGCAGGAGACAACAGGGTCTCACTTACGAGCAGTACTTC. Encoded protein: CATSRRQQGLTYEQYF.

The J gene is TRBJ2-3, the V gene TRBV5-4, with D maybe TRBD2 (6 bases). The CDR3 length is 15 residues. Germline assignment: CDR1 SGHNT and CDR2 YYREEE (reference sequence). Trimming removed 1 base at V and 5 bases at J, with 14 bases between. The CDR3 DNA reads TGTGCCAGCAGCTTGACCGGGACTTATAAAGATACGCAGTATTTT. It yields the protein CASSLTGTYKDTQYF.

The chain carries TRBV4-1 and TRBJ2-1; 9 nucleotides match TRBD2. CDR1 is MGHRA, CDR2 YSYEKL, per germline. The CDR3 spans 15 residues. V lost 2 bases to trimming and J lost 7 bases; unmatched junction nucleotides: 6. The CDR3 DNA reads as TGCGCCAGCAGCCAACCAATTAGCGGGAGAAATGAGCAGTTCTTC. Translating it yields CASSQPISGRNEQFF.

The chain joins TRBV6-1 to TRBJ2-1, with a weak D call TRBD1 (6 bases). There are 15 residues in the CDR3. The V gene's germline CDR1 is MNHNS and CDR2 SASEGT. V lost 7 bases to trimming and J lost 3 bases, with 16 bases between them. CDR3 nucleotide sequence: TGTGCCAGCACCTCCCAGGGGAACGTCTACAATGAGCAGTTCTTC. Amino acid sequence: CASTSQGNVYNEQFF.

This clone was seen only once. This rearrangement joins TRBV7-9 to TRBJ2-6; 7 nucleotides align to TRBD1. V was pared by 3 bases and J by 2 bases, with 13 bases of the junction left unmatched. The CDR3 has 19 residues. Looked up from germline, CDR1 is SEHNR and CDR2 is FQNEAQ (reference sequence). CDR3 sequence: CASSFRQGRFSAGANVLTF. CDR3 DNA: TGTGCCAGCAGCTTCCGACAGGGAAGGTTTTCTGCTGGGGCCAACGTCCTGACTTTC.

The chain employs TRBV18 and TRBJ2-5, with 9 bases fitting TRBD2. Germline V gene lookup returns CDR1 KGHSH and CDR2 LQKENI. The length of the CDR3 is 16 residues. The V segment lost 3 bases and the J segment 5 bases; nucleotides outside the gene matches: 10. CDR3 in amino acids: CASSPRSGLASETQYF. CDR3 in DNA: TGTGCCAGCTCACCTAGATCGGGACTAGCATCGGAGACCCAGTACTTC.

Here the CDR3 DNA reads TGCGCCAGCAGCTTACGCCAGGGGCGAGGGCGGTCACCCCTCCACTTT. Amino acid sequence: CASSLRQGRGRSPLHF. The chain joins TRBV5-1 to TRBJ1-6, with TRBD1 as a possible D gene (6 bases). The V end was cut by 2 bases, the J end by 10 bases, with 19 bases between. The germline V gene has CDR1 SGHRS and CDR2 YFSETQ. This CDR3 is built from 16 residues.

V is TRBV10-3 and J is TRBJ1-1, with TRBD1 matching over 7 bases. Germline V gives CDR1 ENHRY, CDR2 SYGVKD. CDR3 length: 15 residues. The junction had 7 bases not matched to a gene; V was cut back by 2 bases and J by 4 bases. DNA for the CDR3: TGTGCCATCAGTGAGCAAGGGGGCTTGGGCACTGAAGCTTTCTTT. Translation: CAISEQGGLGTEAFF.

The chain couples TRBV29-1 to TRBJ1-1, with D unclear. The length of the CDR3 is 11 residues. The germline CDR1 and CDR2 sequences are SQVTM and ANQGSEA. Trimming took 7 bases from V and 2 from J, leaving 8 bases between them. CDR3 loop: CSAAGNTEAFF. CDR3 in DNA: TGCAGCGCCGCGGGTAACACTGAAGCTTTCTTT.

V gene TRBV15 combines with J gene TRBJ2-7; 16 bases fit TRBD2. The V segment lost 3 bases and the J segment 3 bases; nucleotides outside the gene matches: 2. Per germline, CDR1 LNHNV and CDR2 YYDKDF (reference sequence). The CDR3 spans 16 residues. CDR3 sequence (DNA): TGTGCCACCAGCAGGGGACTAGCGGGAGGGGTCTACGAGCAGTACTTC. This gives the protein CATSRGLAGGVYEQYF.

The chain uses TRBV7-2 and TRBJ2-7; 9 bases map to TRBD2. V was clipped by 3 bases and J by 3 bases; unmatched bases: 3. Germline-derived CDR1 and CDR2 are SGHTA and FQGNSA. The CDR3 has 14 amino acids. The CDR3 here is CASSFSAGGYEQYF. The CDR3 region has the DNA TGTGCCAGCAGCTTCTCAGCGGGGGGCTACGAGCAGTACTTC.

This rearrangement joins TRBV2 to TRBJ2-3, with TRBD2 matching over 10 bases. CDR3 length equals 17 residues. The germline gives CDR1 SNHLY, CDR2 FYNNEI. With 0 bases clipped from V and 7 bases from J, the junction kept 10 bases outside the gene matches. The CDR3 loop is CASSEALSGGAGNTQYF. DNA for the CDR3: TGTGCCAGCAGTGAAGCGCTGAGCGGGGGGGCCGGAAATACGCAGTATTTT.

The chain links TRBV2 to TRBJ1-1; a weak D match, TRBD1 (5 bases). Germline assignment: CDR1 SNHLY and CDR2 FYNNEI. V lost 6 bases to trimming and J lost 0 bases, with 14 bases between them. The CDR3 contains 15 residues. DNA of the CDR3: TGTGCCAGCAGCAAGACAGCAAACTTGAACACTGAAGCTTTCTTT. Its translation is CASSKTANLNTEAFF.

V is TRBV5-5 and J is TRBJ1-1; no firm D call. Trimming cost V 1 base and J 6 bases, with 10 bases left between them. CDR3 length: 13 amino acids. The germline V gene has CDR1 SGHKS and CDR2 YYEKEE (reference sequence). CDR3 bases: TGTGCCAGCAGCTTGTTCACCCGGGCTGAAGCTTTCTTT. The encoded protein is CASSLFTRAEAFF.

The chain couples TRBV10-3 to TRBJ2-1, with 12 bases identical to TRBD2. After removal of 11 bases from V and 6 bases from J, the junction contained 8 bases not matched to a gene. The CDR3 runs to 14 residues. The germline gives CDR1 ENHRY, CDR2 SYGVKD. The CDR3 sequence is CASRLAGEGNEQFF. CDR3 in DNA: TGTGCCTCTAGACTAGCGGGAGAAGGCAATGAGCAGTTCTTC.

The J gene is TRBJ2-1, the V gene TRBV19; 11 bases align to TRBD2. CDR1 is LNHDA and CDR2 is SQIVND in the germline V gene (reference sequence). Unmatched junction bases numbered 14, after V lost 2 bases and J lost 8 bases. The CDR3 loop spans 18 amino acids. This chain's CDR3 is CASSIFPPPSGGLDEQFF. Here the CDR3 DNA reads TGTGCCAGTAGTATATTCCCCCCACCTAGCGGGGGGTTGGATGAGCAGTTCTTC.

The chain joins TRBV7-2 to TRBJ2-1; no reliable D call. V dropped 3 bases and J dropped 5 bases, with 8 bases sitting between them. CDR3 size: 13 residues. CDR1 is SGHTA and CDR2 is FQGNSA in the germline V gene. CDR3 protein: CASSFAVDNEQFF. CDR3 DNA sequence: TGTGCCAGCAGCTTTGCTGTAGACAATGAGCAGTTCTTC.

In this sample, this clone turned up once. This chain links TRBV9 with TRBJ2-1, with TRBD2 matching 8 bases. Germline assignment: CDR1 SGDLS and CDR2 YYNGEE. This CDR3 region has 16 residues. V lost 2 bases and J lost 4; bases outside the gene matches: 8. The CDR3 spells CASSVSGGRSYNEQFF. The CDR3 region has the DNA TGTGCCAGCAGCGTGAGCGGGGGTCGATCTTACAATGAGCAGTTCTTC.

The chain links TRBV19 to TRBJ2-1, with 10 bases aligning to TRBD1. V was clipped by 6 bases and J by 7 bases; unmatched bases: 18. Germline CDR1 is LNHDA and CDR2 is SQIVND (reference sequence). The CDR3 runs 18 residues. The CDR3 is CASRTIGTGAHKGNEQFF. The CDR3 coding sequence is TGTGCCAGTAGAACTATTGGGACAGGGGCCCACAAGGGGAATGAGCAGTTCTTC.

This clone has just one count. This chain uses TRBV3-1 (or the pseudogene TRBV3-2) with TRBJ2-7; D uncertain. The CDR3 has 13 amino acids. The germline gives CDR1 LGHDT, CDR2 YNNKEL (reference sequence). V was shortened by 0 bases and J by 3 bases, with 6 bases between the two germline ends. CDR3 in DNA: TGTGCCAGCAGCCAAGATCTCGGCTACGAGCAGTACTTC. Translating it yields CASSQDLGYEQYF.

This clone was observed a few times. V is TRBV5-1 and J is TRBJ2-4; 8 bases match TRBD2. The CDR3 is made up of 14 amino acids. After removal of 0 bases from V and 8 bases from J, the junction contained 4 bases not matched to a gene. The germline CDR1 and CDR2 sequences are SGHRS and YFSETQ. CDR3 in amino acids: CASSLESGGDIQYF. The DNA for the CDR3 is TGCGCCAGCAGCTTGGAATCGGGAGGGGACATTCAGTACTTC.

The chain couples TRBV28 to TRBJ1-1, with no clear D. The germline V and J ends were trimmed by 3 bases and 2 bases, with 16 bases remaining between them. This CDR3 contains 16 residues. The germline CDR1 and CDR2 sequences are MDHEN and SYDVKM. The CDR3 loop is CASSFLPGRSNTEAFF. In DNA, the CDR3 is TGTGCCAGCAGTTTTCTTCCGGGTCGGTCCAACACTGAAGCTTTCTTT.

V and J are TRBV19 and TRBJ2-5; 9 bases map to TRBD1. CDR3 length equals 15 residues. V gave up 3 bases and J gave up 5 bases; unmatched junction bases: 7. The germline gives CDR1 LNHDA, CDR2 SQIVND (reference sequence). As DNA, the CDR3 is TGTGCCAGTAGTATTGGGACAGGGACCAGGGAGACCCAGTACTTC. Protein: CASSIGTGTRETQYF.

This sequence joins TRBV7-8 and TRBJ1-5; 7 bases fit TRBD1. The CDR3 sequence is 17 residues long. CDR1 SGHVS and CDR2 FQNEAQ come from the germline V gene. The V and J ends lost 5 bases and 6 bases, in that order; junction bases with no gene match: 16. The CDR3 loop reads CASSPSPDRDNGQPQHF. CDR3 sequence (DNA): TGTGCCAGCAGCCCCTCTCCAGACAGGGATAATGGTCAGCCCCAGCATTTT. Full variable domain (rest looked up from reference TRBV7-8 and TRBJ1-5): GAGVSQSPRYKVAKRGQDVALRCDPISGHVSLFWYQQALGQGPEFLTYFQNEAQLDKSGLPSDRFFAERPEGSVSTLKIQRTQQEDSAVYLCASSPSPDRDNGQPQHFGDGTRLSIL.